Listed below are T cell receptor beta chains from one sample, sequenced in a study of human thymus T cells. TCRdb keeps only in-frame clones here, not all; method: immunoSEQ multiplex PCR. The table includes 40,000 to 45,000 clones, around 94% detected once. Material: blood. These receptors were collected from a boy less than two years old with a congenital heart defect but otherwise immunologically healthy. Both conserved end residues are part of each CDR3. Fields, in order: V gene, D gene, J gene, clone size, CDR3 DNA, CDR3 protein. A D gene is named only where the DNA matches it firmly. The listing skips clone size in some rows; elsewhere it reads once, few, many or a size class.

V: TRBV4-1
D: NA
J: TRBJ2-7
size: few
DNA: TGCGCCAGCTCCCAAAGGGTCCAGGGAGTCGAGCAGTACTTC
CDR3: CASSQRVQGVEQYF

V: TRBV5-1
D: NA
J: TRBJ1-1
size: NA
DNA: TGCGCCAGCAGCCTCCAGGGACCCAGGAACACTGAAGCTTTCTTT
CDR3: CASSLQGPRNTEAFF

V: TRBV19
D: NA
J: TRBJ2-7
size: once
DNA: TGTGCCAGTAGTATAGAGGGCAGCTCCTACGAGCAGTACTTC
CDR3: CASSIEGSSYEQYF

V: TRBV29-1
D: NA
J: TRBJ2-5
size: NA
DNA: TGCAGCGCCGTAAGAGGAGGGAAGGGGAGGGAGACCCAGTACTTC
CDR3: CSAVRGGKGRETQYF

V: TRBV7-2
D: NA
J: TRBJ1-1
size: NA
DNA: TGTGCCAGCCACCTAAGGTCGGGGGGGCACACTGAAGCTTTCTTT
CDR3: CASHLRSGGHTEAFF

V: TRBV7-2
D: NA
J: TRBJ2-5
size: NA
DNA: TGTGCCAGCAGCTTAGGGGCTAGGGGGGGCCAGTACTTC
CDR3: CASSLGARGGQYF

V: TRBV4-1
D: NA
J: TRBJ1-1
size: NA
DNA: TGCGCCAGCAGCCCCCAAGGGGCAGGGGACACTGAAGCTTTCTTT
CDR3: CASSPQGAGDTEAFF

V: TRBV5-4
D: TRBD1
J: TRBJ1-2
size: NA
DNA: TGTGCCAGCACCATGGGACAGGGGACACTTAACTATGGCTACACCTTC
CDR3: CASTMGQGTLNYGYTF

V: TRBV6-5
D: TRBD2
J: TRBJ2-3
size: NA
DNA: TGTGCCAGCTGCCTAGCGGAATGGGATACGCAGTATTTT
CDR3: CASCLAEWDTQYF

V: TRBV6-6
D: TRBD1
J: TRBJ1-1
size: NA
DNA: TGTGCCAGCAGTTACGGGGACAGGGTTGGAAATGAAGCTTTCTTT
CDR3: CASSYGDRVGNEAFF

V: TRBV7-2
D: TRBD2
J: TRBJ2-3
size: few
DNA: TGTGCCAGCAGCTTACTAGCGGGGGCAGATACGCAGTATTTT
CDR3: CASSLLAGADTQYF

V: TRBV9
D: NA
J: TRBJ1-3
size: NA
DNA: TGTGCCAGCAGCGTAAGGGGGGCTCCCGGAAACACCATATATTTT
CDR3: CASSVRGAPGNTIYF

V: TRBV4-1
D: TRBD1
J: TRBJ2-3
size: NA
DNA: TGCGCCAGCAGCCGCCGCGGGACAGGGGGCGCAGATACGCAGTATTTT
CDR3: CASSRRGTGGADTQYF